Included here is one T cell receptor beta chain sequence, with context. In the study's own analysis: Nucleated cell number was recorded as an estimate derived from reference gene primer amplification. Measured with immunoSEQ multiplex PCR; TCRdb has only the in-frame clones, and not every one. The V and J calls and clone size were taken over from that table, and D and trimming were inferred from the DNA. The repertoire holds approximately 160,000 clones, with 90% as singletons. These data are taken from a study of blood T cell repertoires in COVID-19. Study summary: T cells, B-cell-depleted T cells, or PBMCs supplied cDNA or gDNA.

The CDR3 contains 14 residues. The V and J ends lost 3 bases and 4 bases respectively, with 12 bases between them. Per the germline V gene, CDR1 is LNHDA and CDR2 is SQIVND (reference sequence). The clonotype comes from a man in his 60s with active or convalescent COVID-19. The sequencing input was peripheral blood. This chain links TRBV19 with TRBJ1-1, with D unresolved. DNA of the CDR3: TGTGCCAGTAGTATGCGGGCATTGGGCACTGAAGCTTTCTTT. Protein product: CASSMRALGTEAFF.